This T cell receptor beta chain derives from a study of T-cell reconstitution after alpha-beta-depleted transplantation in children. This clonotype was recorded at least ten times. The CDR3 is 14 amino acids. V dropped 10 bases and J dropped 2; count of bases not matched to a gene: 4. Molecular barcoding with unique molecular identifiers was used for the TCRbeta library. TCRdb itself ran the PCR reads through MiXCR, one entry per CDR3 protein. The sample comprises a few hundred thousand distinct CDR3 sequences, around 12% of which are singletons, and around 5.8% rests with the top ten. The chain recombines TRBV12-3 or TRBV12-4 with TRBJ2-1; 11 bases align to TRBD2. Sequencing used PBMCs from the stem cell graft donor, obtained from the stem cell graft. This clonotype was obtained from a human donor who donated a stem cell graft to a child with combined immunodeficiency. CDR3 sequence: CATTSGGPYNEQFF. CDR3 bases: TGTGCCACCACTAGCGGGGGACCCTACAATGAGCAGTTCTTC.